The 22 T cell receptor beta chains presented below share a single source sample, sequenced in a study of spatial heterogeneity in lung cancer. Each CDR3 protein gets one entry after TCRdb re-called the 5' RACE reads with MiXCR. Counted here are about 50,000 distinct CDR3 sequences, 7.6% occurring once; the ten biggest clones make up 10% to 15%. Time point: sample taken at primary tumor resection. Researchers sequenced whole RNA taken from tumor, nontumor lung or frozen PBMC without sorting. Source: PBMCs, taken at surgery. The source of these receptors is a female donor with early-stage non-small cell lung cancer.

The chain employs TRBV27 and TRBJ2-1; TRBD2 matches 9 bases. With V trimmed by 3 bases and J by 9 bases, 6 bases remained unmatched. The germline V gene encodes CDR1 MNHEY and CDR2 SMNVEV (reference sequence). CDR3 length equals 14 residues. In nucleotides, the CDR3 is TGTGCCAGCAGTTTGGGCGGGGGGGTTGGTGAGCAGTTCTTC. Protein product: CASSLGGGVGEQFF.

The chain recombines TRBV10-2 with TRBJ2-5; 7 bases align to TRBD2. Trimming cost V 8 bases and J 2 bases; bases outside gene matches: 2. This CDR3 contains 12 residues. Germline CDR1 is WSHSY and CDR2 is SAAADI. The CDR3 nucleotides read TGCGCCAGCGGGGGGGTACAAGAGACCCAGTACTTC. Residues: CASGGVQETQYF.

This clonotype occurred a few times. The V call is TRBV5-4, the J call TRBJ1-5, with 8 nucleotides matching TRBD1. Unmatched junction bases numbered 8, after V lost 2 bases and J lost 1 base. CDR1 and CDR2 from the germline V gene are SGHNT and YYREEE (reference sequence). The CDR3 is 17 amino acids. This chain's CDR3 is CASSFIRGPQSNQPQHF. CDR3 coding DNA: TGTGCCAGCAGCTTCATCAGGGGGCCGCAGAGCAATCAGCCCCAGCATTTT.

This clonotype has a count of ten or more. V is TRBV4-1 and J is TRBJ2-7, with D possibly being TRBD1 or TRBD2 (5 bases each). Germline CDR1 MGHRA, CDR2 YSYEKL. Deletions cut 1 base from V and 0 bases from J, with 10 bases between. This CDR3 spans 15 amino acids. The CDR3 bases are TGCGCCAGCAGCCAAGGTGGGGGTAGCTCCTACGAGCAGTACTTC. Protein product: CASSQGGGSSYEQYF.

This clonotype was observed at least ten times. As DNA, the CDR3 is TGTGCCAGCAGTCCGTCGGCGGGGGGGTCCTACGAGCAGTACTTC. This sequence encodes CASSPSAGGSYEQYF. The J gene is TRBJ2-7, the V gene TRBV3-1, with 9 bases fitting TRBD2. The germline CDR1 and CDR2 sequences are LGHDT and YNNKEL (reference sequence). Trimming removed 6 bases from V and 1 base from J; junction bases left unmatched: 7. The CDR3 is 15 amino acids.

The table lists this clonotype with a few counts. The CDR3 bases are TGTGCCAGCAGTTCCACGGTACTAGCGGGTACCGGGGAGCTGTTTTTT. This gives the protein CASSSTVLAGTGELFF. The gene calls are TRBV28 and TRBJ2-2; 9 bases agree with TRBD2. The germline CDR1 and CDR2 sequences are MDHEN and SYDVKM. The CDR3 has 16 residues. J gave up 5 bases and V 4 bases, and 8 bases lay outside the gene matches.

This clonotype was observed many times. The chain carries TRBV12-3 or TRBV12-4 and TRBJ2-5, with 13 bases matching TRBD2. J lost 1 base, V lost 6 bases, and 11 bases had no gene match. CDR3 length: 18 residues. The CDR3 nucleotides are TGTGCCAGCAGCTCCGTGACTAGCGGGGGGCCGGGCCAAGAGACCCAGTACTTC. Translated, it gives CASSSVTSGGPGQETQYF.

Comment on this clonotype: One end of the junction fails to match germline, which may point to a read error. This chain connects TRBV30 to TRBJ1-3; D not certain. Looked up from germline, CDR1 is GTSNPN and CDR2 is SVGIG (reference sequence). The CDR3 length is 13 residues. The CDR3 region is CARSEPGGNTIYF. The CDR3 DNA follows: TGTGCCCGGAGTGAACCCGGAGGAAACACCATATATTTT.

This clonotype was seen repeatedly, ten times or more. The CDR3 loop reads CSAEQGATGELFF. The CDR3 bases are TGCAGCGCCGAGCAGGGGGCCACCGGGGAGCTGTTTTTT. The genes are TRBV29-1 and TRBJ2-2, with 8 bases that match TRBD1. The germline gives CDR1 SQVTM, CDR2 ANQGSEA. This CDR3 is 13 amino acids long. V was pared by 7 bases and J by 4 bases, with 5 bases of the junction left unmatched.

As to this clonotype: It may be a read error: a sequence one base away is much more abundant. This chain uses TRBV12-3 or TRBV12-4 with TRBJ2-7, with D uncertain. V was pared by 6 bases and J by 4 bases, with 28 bases between. The CDR3 has 18 residues. The CDR3 DNA reads TGTGCCAGCAGCCCGAAGTCTTGGTGCCAAGGGATTGGTTACGAGCAGTACTTC. It codes for CASSPKSWCQGIGYEQYF.

This clonotype was found a few times. The chain carries TRBV7-2 and TRBJ2-5; TRBD2 matches 8 bases. Germline values: CDR1 SGHTA, CDR2 FQGNSA. The CDR3 runs 13 residues. V trimming: 6 bases; J trimming: 2 bases; junction bases outside the gene matches: 2. For the CDR3, the DNA is TGTGCCAGCAGGGGACTAGGGCAAGAGACCCAGTACTTC. It encodes CASRGLGQETQYF.

This clonotype has at least ten counts. The chain recombines TRBV6-1 with TRBJ2-5; TRBD2 might be the D (5 bases). This CDR3 contains 18 residues. Germline V gene sequence: CDR1 MNHNS, CDR2 SASEGT. With 3 bases removed from V and 1 base from J, the gap between germline ends came to 21 bases. Here the CDR3 DNA reads TGTGCCAGCAGTGATGGCTCAGCCCCCTGGAGGATCCAAGAGACCCAGTACTTC. It is translated as CASSDGSAPWRIQETQYF.

In this sample, this clonotype turned up many times. The chain recombines TRBV5-4 with TRBJ2-7, with 8 bases identical to TRBD1. The CDR3 extends over 16 amino acids. V was pared by 0 bases and J by 0 bases, with 5 bases of the junction left unmatched. Germline CDR1 reads SGHNT; CDR2 reads YYREEE (reference sequence). Here the CDR3 reads CASSLGLDRGSYEQYF. The CDR3 DNA sequence: TGTGCCAGCAGCTTGGGGCTAGACAGGGGCTCCTACGAGCAGTACTTC.

The sample holds many counts of this clonotype. The gene calls are TRBV7-2 and TRBJ2-2; 10 positions agree with TRBD2. This CDR3 region has 17 residues. Germline V lookup: CDR1 SGHTA, CDR2 FQGNSA. V trimming: 1 base; J trimming: 6 bases; junction bases outside the gene matches: 8. CDR3 DNA: TGTGCCAGCAGCTTAGTGAGCAGCGGGGGGGCCGCCGGGGAGCTGTTTTTT. Translation: CASSLVSSGGAAGELFF.

Ten or more counts support this clonotype. The chain joins TRBV28 to TRBJ2-7, with TRBD1 as a possible D gene (5 bases). Germline CDR1 is MDHEN and CDR2 is SYDVKM. With 3 bases removed from V and 4 bases from J, the gap between germline ends came to 10 bases. The CDR3 is 13 residues long. As DNA, the CDR3 is TGTGCCAGCAGTTTGGTAGGGGTTTACGAGCAGTACTTC. Translation gives CASSLVGVYEQYF.

This clonotype was counted ten times or more. V is TRBV7-2 and J is TRBJ2-7; the D gene is possibly TRBD2 (5 bases). The germline V gene encodes CDR1 SGHTA and CDR2 FQGNSA. The CDR3 runs 15 residues. V was shortened by 1 base and J by 3 bases, with 13 bases between the two germline ends. This CDR3 reads CASSLEASRFYEQYF. CDR3 DNA sequence: TGTGCCAGCAGCTTAGAGGCTAGCAGGTTCTACGAGCAGTACTTC.

The rearrangement joins TRBV7-2 to TRBJ1-1, with D possibly matching TRBD1 (5 bases). Trimming took off 1 base at V and 5 bases at J, with 11 bases between the two ends. This CDR3 is 14 amino acids long. Germline assignment: CDR1 SGHTA and CDR2 FQGNSA. The CDR3 loop reads CASSLVWGGTEAFF. The CDR3 nucleotides are TGTGCCAGCAGCTTAGTTTGGGGGGGTACTGAAGCTTTCTTT.

This clonotype turned up a few times. The chain joins TRBV20-1 to TRBJ2-3, with a possible D match to TRBD2 (5 bases). The V end was cut by 5 bases, the J end by 5 bases, with 11 bases between. CDR3 length equals 12 residues. Germline V gene sequence: CDR1 DFQATT, CDR2 SNEGSKA (reference sequence). The CDR3 spells CSAQAGVDTQYF. CDR3 DNA sequence: TGCAGTGCTCAGGCCGGGGTAGATACGCAGTATTTT.

This chain joins TRBV27 and TRBJ2-1; the match to TRBD1 covers 9 bases. Trimming at V came to 11 bases and at J to 7 bases, leaving 15 bases not matched to a gene. The germline V gene has CDR1 MNHEY and CDR2 SMNVEV (reference sequence). CDR3 length: 15 residues. The CDR3 is CAVGAPGQGMNEQFF. The CDR3 nucleotides are TGTGCCGTGGGGGCCCCGGGACAGGGTATGAATGAGCAGTTCTTC.

The rearrangement uses TRBV19 and TRBJ2-1; D not certain. In germline, CDR1 is LNHDA, CDR2 SQIVND (reference sequence). The CDR3 runs 16 residues. The V end lost 2 bases, the J end lost 0 bases, and 11 bases lay between the germline ends. The CDR3 sequence: CASSIIHRPSYNEQFF. The CDR3 DNA reads TGTGCCAGTAGTATAATCCACCGGCCCTCCTACAATGAGCAGTTCTTC.

This rearrangement joins TRBV2 to TRBJ2-4; D is unclear. Germline V gene lookup returns CDR1 SNHLY and CDR2 FYNNEI. The CDR3 extends over 13 amino acids. Trimming stripped 2 bases from V and 0 bases from J, with 2 bases between. The CDR3 region is CASSELAKNIQYF. For the CDR3, the DNA is TGTGCCAGCAGTGAACTAGCCAAAAACATTCAGTACTTC.

This clonotype has at least ten counts. The chain employs TRBV7-2 and TRBJ1-3; TRBD1 aligns across 7 bases. J lost 3 bases, V lost 0 bases, and 11 bases had no gene match. The V gene's germline CDR1 is SGHTA and CDR2 FQGNSA. This CDR3 region has 18 residues. In DNA, the CDR3 is TGTGCCAGCAGCTTAGCAGGTGGTACAGGGGTTGGTGGAAACACCATATATTTT. It translates to CASSLAGGTGVGGNTIYF.